These T cell receptor beta chains were read from a single sample in a study of control samples from healthy donors and cancer patients. The table came from immunoSEQ multiplex PCR; TCRdb's copy has only in-frame clones and leaves some out. The profile shows roughly 40,000 clones, roughly 83% of them singletons. Material: blood. The receptors originated from a man in his 60s in good health. The CDR3 runs from the conserved cysteine through the conserved F or W. The D gene is left open where the match is weak. Clone size is given for some rows only: seen once, a few or many times, or a class if the clone is expanded.

V gene: TRBV28
CDR3 length: 13
clone size: .
J gene: TRBJ1-1
D gene: .
CDR3 protein: CASTAGSFTEAFF
CDR3 DNA: TGTGCCAGCACGGCCGGTTCGTTCACTGAAGCTTTCTTT

V gene: TRBV27
CDR3 length: 13
clone size: .
J gene: TRBJ1-2
D gene: .
CDR3 protein: CASGSGQGYGYTF
CDR3 DNA: TGTGCCAGCGGATCCGGACAAGGGTATGGCTACACCTTC

V gene: TRBV4-3
CDR3 length: 13
clone size: .
J gene: TRBJ1-2
D gene: .
CDR3 protein: CASSQGWDYGYTF
CDR3 DNA: TGCGCCAGCAGCCAAGGTTGGGACTATGGCTACACCTTC

V gene: TRBV4-3
CDR3 length: 15
clone size: .
J gene: TRBJ2-4
D gene: TRBD1
CDR3 protein: CASSRTGDAKNIQYF
CDR3 DNA: TGCGCCAGCAGCAGAACAGGGGACGCCAAAAACATTCAGTACTTC

V gene: TRBV7-9
CDR3 length: 17
clone size: once
J gene: TRBJ2-3
D gene: TRBD2
CDR3 protein: CASSLGLAGRSTDTQYF
CDR3 DNA: TGTGCCAGCAGCTTGGGACTAGCGGGGAGAAGCACAGATACGCAGTATTTT

V gene: TRBV21-1
CDR3 length: 18
clone size: .
J gene: TRBJ2-1
D gene: .
CDR3 protein: CASSKVGLWTGYSNEQFF
CDR3 DNA: TGTGCCAGCAGCAAAGTCGGGTTGTGGACAGGGTACAGCAATGAGCAGTTCTTC

V gene: TRBV9
CDR3 length: 12
clone size: .
J gene: TRBJ1-2
D gene: .
CDR3 protein: CASSPDDRGYTF
CDR3 DNA: TGTGCCAGCAGCCCCGACGACCGCGGCTACACCTTC

V gene: TRBV18
CDR3 length: 14
clone size: .
J gene: TRBJ2-3
D gene: .
CDR3 protein: CASSPPRVGDTQYF
CDR3 DNA: TGTGCCAGCTCACCACCGCGGGTAGGGGATACGCAGTATTTT

V gene: TRBV9
CDR3 length: 16
clone size: .
J gene: TRBJ2-2
D gene: TRBD1
CDR3 protein: CASSVAQGATTGELFF
CDR3 DNA: TGTGCCAGCAGCGTAGCTCAGGGGGCGACCACCGGGGAGCTGTTTTTT

V gene: TRBV6-5
CDR3 length: 16
clone size: few
J gene: TRBJ2-3
D gene: .
CDR3 protein: CASSFMEGSNTDTQYF
CDR3 DNA: TGTGCCAGCAGTTTTATGGAGGGGTCAAATACAGATACGCAGTATTTT

V gene: TRBV30
CDR3 length: 16
clone size: few
J gene: TRBJ1-2
D gene: .
CDR3 protein: CAWSRTSGPANYGYTF
CDR3 DNA: TGTGCCTGGAGTCGGACGTCAGGACCCGCTAACTATGGCTACACCTTC

V gene: TRBV28
CDR3 length: 15
clone size: .
J gene: TRBJ2-7
D gene: .
CDR3 protein: CASSPGGQSSYEQYF
CDR3 DNA: TGTGCCAGCAGCCCCGGGGGACAGAGCTCCTACGAGCAGTACTTC

V gene: TRBV6-2/TRBV6-3
CDR3 length: 18
clone size: .
J gene: TRBJ1-6
D gene: TRBD1
CDR3 protein: CASSYGRGQTPNNSPLHF
CDR3 DNA: TGTGCCAGCAGTTACGGGAGGGGGCAAACCCCGAATAATTCACCCCTCCACTTT

V gene: TRBV5-1
CDR3 length: 16
clone size: .
J gene: TRBJ2-1
D gene: .
CDR3 protein: CASSLEAFRQYNEQFF
CDR3 DNA: TGCGCCAGCAGCTTGGAAGCGTTCAGGCAATACAATGAGCAGTTCTTC

V gene: TRBV15
CDR3 length: 19
clone size: .
J gene: TRBJ2-5
D gene: TRBD2
CDR3 protein: CATSRDELAGGSYQETQYF
CDR3 DNA: TGTGCCACCAGCAGAGATGAACTAGCGGGGGGCTCGTACCAAGAGACCCAGTACTTC

V gene: TRBV24-1
CDR3 length: 15
clone size: .
J gene: TRBJ2-3
D gene: TRBD1
CDR3 protein: CATSDTGQPTDTQYF
CDR3 DNA: TGTGCCACCAGTGATACGGGACAGCCCACAGATACGCAGTATTTT